The 13 T cell receptor beta chains given below trace back to one sample, sequenced in a study of cytomegalovirus exposure and HLA in healthy donors. PCR employed 60 Vbeta and 13 Jbeta primers. Generated by immunoSEQ multiplex PCR, the TCRdb table keeps only in-frame clones and is missing some. The sample carries 70,000 to 80,000 clones, around 80% recorded once. The specimen sequenced was PBMCs. Source of these receptors: a man aged 18 to 29 in good health and CMV-seronegative.

DNA of the CDR3: TGTGCCAGCAGCTTGGGGACAGTGGATGGCTACACCTTC. Its translation: CASSLGTVDGYTF. This rearrangement joins TRBV11-2 to TRBJ1-2; 7 bases are shared with TRBD1. Trimming removed 3 bases from V and 6 bases from J; junction bases left unmatched: 4. CDR1 and CDR2 from the germline V gene are SGHAT and FQNNGV. There are 13 residues in the CDR3. Using reference TRBV11-2 and TRBJ1-2 for the parts outside the CDR3, the full variable domain is EAGVAQSPRYKIIEKRQSVAFWCNPISGHATLYWYQQILGQGPKLLIQFQNNGVVDDSQLPKDRFSAERLKGVDSTLKIQPAKLEDSAVYLCASSLGTVDGYTFGSGTRLTVV.

This clone was detected only once. The rearrangement joins TRBV28 to TRBJ1-5; 9 nucleotides agree with TRBD1. CDR3 length: 15 residues. The germline gives CDR1 MDHEN, CDR2 SYDVKM. The J segment lost 1 base and the V segment lost 6 bases, leaving 4 bases of the junction unmatched. The CDR3 spells CASRPTGGSNQPQHF. The CDR3 nucleotides read TGTGCCAGCAGACCCACAGGGGGCAGCAATCAGCCCCAGCATTTT.

CDR3 sequence reads: CSVGHPNTGELFF. DNA for the CDR3: TGCAGCGTGGGACACCCGAACACCGGGGAGCTGTTTTTT. This chain uses TRBV29-1 with TRBJ2-2; D may be TRBD1 (6 bases). Germline V gene sequence: CDR1 SQVTM, CDR2 ANQGSEA. This CDR3 has 13 residues. Trimming took 6 bases from V and 0 from J, leaving 8 bases between them.

The J gene is TRBJ2-5, the V gene TRBV5-1; 12 bases fit TRBD2. J gave up 0 bases and V 3 bases, and 3 bases lay outside the gene matches. The CDR3 has 16 amino acids. Germline V lookup: CDR1 SGHRS, CDR2 YFSETQ. CDR3 DNA sequence: TGCGCCAGCAGCTCGAGGACTAGCGGGGACCAAGAGACCCAGTACTTC. This codes for CASSSRTSGDQETQYF.

The rearrangement uses TRBV27 and TRBJ2-7; 8 bases line up with TRBD2. V lost 6 bases and J lost 2; bases outside the gene matches: 6. The germline gives CDR1 MNHEY, CDR2 SMNVEV (reference sequence). The CDR3 length is 14 residues. The CDR3 region has the DNA TGTGCCAGCAGGGGGGCGGGAGGTACCTACGAGCAGTACTTC. Its translation is CASRGAGGTYEQYF.

This chain joins TRBV4-1 and TRBJ2-7; 12 nucleotides align to TRBD1. This CDR3 region has 16 residues. With 4 bases clipped from V and 5 bases from J, the junction kept 9 bases outside the gene matches. Germline loops: CDR1 MGHRA, CDR2 YSYEKL. CDR3 amino acids: CASSLAGTGGVNEQYF. The CDR3, as DNA: TGCGCCAGCAGCCTTGCCGGGACAGGGGGCGTCAACGAGCAGTACTTC.

The rearrangement uses TRBV10-3 and TRBJ2-4, with TRBD1 matching over 7 bases. The germline gives CDR1 ENHRY, CDR2 SYGVKD. J gave up 7 bases and V 3 bases, and 3 bases lay outside the gene matches. This CDR3 has 13 amino acids. CDR3 sequence (DNA): TGTGCCATCAGTGACTCGGACAGGAACATTCAGTACTTC. This sequence encodes CAISDSDRNIQYF.

V and J are TRBV7-2 and TRBJ1-2; D uncertain. CDR1 SGHTA and CDR2 FQGNSA come from the germline V gene. V dropped 5 bases and J dropped 0 bases, with 13 bases sitting between them. The CDR3 runs 15 residues. As DNA, the CDR3 is TGTGCCAGCAGCCCTAGTGACGGATCTAACTATGGCTACACCTTC. This gives the protein CASSPSDGSNYGYTF.

In this sample, this clone turned up a few times. The chain recombines TRBV27 with TRBJ2-5, with 9 positions matching TRBD2. V was clipped by 4 bases and J by 7 bases; unmatched bases: 4. Germline loops: CDR1 MNHEY, CDR2 SMNVEV (reference sequence). CDR3 length equals 13 residues. This chain's CDR3 is CASSSGLAGTQYF. The CDR3 nucleotides read TGTGCCAGCAGTTCGGGACTAGCAGGGACCCAGTACTTC.

V and J are TRBV5-4 and TRBJ2-7; no definite D call. Germline V gives CDR1 SGHNT, CDR2 YYREEE (reference sequence). The V gene lost 0 bases and the J gene lost 6 bases, with 13 bases spanning the gap. The length of the CDR3 is 14 residues. CDR3 region: CASSLERPSAEQYF. Written as DNA, the CDR3 is TGTGCCAGCAGCTTGGAGCGCCCGTCCGCCGAGCAGTACTTC. The variable domain in full, completed from reference TRBV5-4 and TRBJ2-7, reads ETGVTQSPTHLIKTRGQQVTLRCSSQSGHNTVSWYQQALGQGPQFIFQYYREEENGRGNFPPRFSGLQFPNYSSELNVNALELDDSALYLCASSLERPSAEQYFGPGTRLTVT.

V and J are TRBV19 and TRBJ1-1; D uncertain. This CDR3 region has 14 residues. Per germline, CDR1 LNHDA and CDR2 SQIVND (reference sequence). The germline V and J ends were trimmed by 5 bases and 1 base, with 11 bases remaining between them. The CDR3 DNA reads as TGTGCCAGTAGTTGGACTAAGGGGAACACTGAAGCTTTCTTT. This sequence encodes CASSWTKGNTEAFF.

The chain couples TRBV9 to TRBJ2-3; D may be TRBD2 (5 bases). Germline CDR1 reads SGDLS; CDR2 reads YYNGEE. The CDR3 sequence is 14 residues long. Trimming removed 0 bases at V and 3 bases at J, with 8 bases between. The DNA of the CDR3 is TGTGCCAGCAGCGTAGCTGCGGGTACAGATACGCAGTATTTT. Its translation is CASSVAAGTDTQYF.

V gene TRBV9 combines with J gene TRBJ1-2, with TRBD1 matching 8 bases. From germline, CDR1 is SGDLS and CDR2 YYNGEE. The CDR3 length is 16 residues. The junction had 13 bases not matched to a gene; V was cut back by 3 bases and J by 6 bases. The CDR3 sequence: CASSGPRDRKNHGYTF. CDR3 nucleotides: TGTGCCAGCAGCGGACCTCGGGACAGGAAAAACCATGGCTACACCTTC.